This TCR beta chain was observed in a study of cytomegalovirus exposure and HLA in healthy donors. For the study at large: About 80 million unique TCRs from HLA-typed donors were held in an early data release.

The V end was cut by 0 bases, the J end by 5 bases, with 18 bases between. The CDR3 length is 17 residues. Looked up from germline, CDR1 is SGDLS and CDR2 is YYNGEE. General study results and limits: Using the classifier, cytomegalovirus status was reportedly diagnosed with high specificity and sensitivity. Some V segments (TRBV6-2 and TRBV6-3 among them) were excluded as indistinguishable. Further analysis, carried out later, found HLA-associated TCR beta chains more clonally expanded than equally common other chains.

Use of 60 Vbeta and 13 Jbeta primers characterized the PCR. Clones were sequenced by immunoSEQ multiplex PCR, and TCRdb holds only the in-frame ones, with some missing. Found here are about 200,000 clones, approximately 79% of them singletons; the top ten hold more than 1.5%. Of note for this clone: Its target is unknown.

The TCR sequence derives from a girl between 10 and 17 years old in good health and CMV-seropositive. The rearrangement links TRBV9 to TRBJ2-4; the D gene is possibly TRBD1 (5 bases). Sequencing input: PBMCs. The CDR3 loop is CASSVGPSSGLENIQYF. In nucleotides, the CDR3 is TGTGCCAGCAGCGTAGGCCCCTCTTCAGGGTTGGAAAACATTCAGTACTTC.